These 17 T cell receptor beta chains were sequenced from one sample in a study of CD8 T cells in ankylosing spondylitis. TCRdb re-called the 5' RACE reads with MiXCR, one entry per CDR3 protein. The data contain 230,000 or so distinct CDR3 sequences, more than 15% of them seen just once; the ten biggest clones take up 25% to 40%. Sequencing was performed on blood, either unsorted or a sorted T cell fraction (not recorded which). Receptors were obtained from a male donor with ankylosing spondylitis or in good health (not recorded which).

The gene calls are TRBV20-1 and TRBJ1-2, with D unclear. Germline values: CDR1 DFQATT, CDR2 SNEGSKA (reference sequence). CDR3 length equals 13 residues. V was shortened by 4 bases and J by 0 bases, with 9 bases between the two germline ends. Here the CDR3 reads CSANGRANYGYTF. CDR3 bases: TGCAGTGCTAATGGCCGTGCTAACTATGGCTACACCTTC.

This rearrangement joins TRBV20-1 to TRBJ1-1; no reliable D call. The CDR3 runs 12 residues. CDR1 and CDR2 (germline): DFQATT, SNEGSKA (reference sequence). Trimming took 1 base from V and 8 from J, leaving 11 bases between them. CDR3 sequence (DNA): TGCAGTGCTAGAGGACCCCAAGCGGAAGCTTTCTTT. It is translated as CSARGPQAEAFF.

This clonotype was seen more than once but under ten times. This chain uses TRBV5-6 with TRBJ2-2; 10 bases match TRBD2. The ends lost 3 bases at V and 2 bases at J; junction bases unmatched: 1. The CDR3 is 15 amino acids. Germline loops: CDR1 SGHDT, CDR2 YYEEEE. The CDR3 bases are TGTGCCAGCAGCTGGACTAGCGGAAACACCGGGGAGCTGTTTTTT. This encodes CASSWTSGNTGELFF.

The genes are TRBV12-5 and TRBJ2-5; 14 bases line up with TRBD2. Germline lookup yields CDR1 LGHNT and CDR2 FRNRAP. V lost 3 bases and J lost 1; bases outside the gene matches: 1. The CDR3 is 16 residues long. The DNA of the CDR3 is TGTGCTAGTGGTTTTGGGACTAGCGGGAGCCAAGAGACCCAGTACTTC. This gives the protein CASGFGTSGSQETQYF.

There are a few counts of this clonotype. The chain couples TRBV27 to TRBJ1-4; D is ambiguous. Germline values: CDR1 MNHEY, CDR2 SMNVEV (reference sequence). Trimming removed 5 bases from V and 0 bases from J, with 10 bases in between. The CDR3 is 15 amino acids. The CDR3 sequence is CASSPYGATNEKLFF. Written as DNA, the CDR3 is TGTGCCAGCAGTCCCTACGGAGCAACTAATGAAAAACTGTTTTTT.

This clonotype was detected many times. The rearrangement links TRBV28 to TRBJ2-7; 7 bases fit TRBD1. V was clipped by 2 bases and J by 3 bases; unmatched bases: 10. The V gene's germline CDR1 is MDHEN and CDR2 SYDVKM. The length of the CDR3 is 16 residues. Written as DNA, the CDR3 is TGTGCCAGCAGTTTACTGTGGGACAGCCTTTTCTACGAGCAGTACTTC. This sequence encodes CASSLLWDSLFYEQYF.

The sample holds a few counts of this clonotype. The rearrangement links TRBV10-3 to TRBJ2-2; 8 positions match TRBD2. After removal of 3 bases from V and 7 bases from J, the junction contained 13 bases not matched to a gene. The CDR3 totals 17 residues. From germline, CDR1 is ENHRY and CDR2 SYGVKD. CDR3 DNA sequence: TGTGCCATCAGTGATCCTCCGGGACTAGAAAAAGTCGGGGAGCTGTTTTTT. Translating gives CAISDPPGLEKVGELFF.

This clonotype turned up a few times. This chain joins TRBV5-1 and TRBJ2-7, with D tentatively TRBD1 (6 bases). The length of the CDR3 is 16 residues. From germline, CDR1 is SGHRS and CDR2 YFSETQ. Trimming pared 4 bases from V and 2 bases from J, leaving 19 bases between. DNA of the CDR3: TGCGCCAGCAGCCATCCGGGACACCTCGCCCCCTACGAGCAGTACTTC. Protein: CASSHPGHLAPYEQYF.

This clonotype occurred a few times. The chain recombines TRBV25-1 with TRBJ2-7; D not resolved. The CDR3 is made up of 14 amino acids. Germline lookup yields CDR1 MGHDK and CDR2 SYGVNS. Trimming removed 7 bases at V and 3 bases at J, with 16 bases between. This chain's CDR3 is CASTPPGSGYEQYF. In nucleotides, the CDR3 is TGTGCCAGCACCCCTCCCGGGTCCGGCTACGAGCAGTACTTC.

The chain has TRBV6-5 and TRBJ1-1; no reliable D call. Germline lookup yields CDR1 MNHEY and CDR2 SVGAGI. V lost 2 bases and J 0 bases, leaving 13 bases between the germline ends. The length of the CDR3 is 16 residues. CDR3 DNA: TGTGCCAGCAGTTACCCTAAATATACCTTGAACACTGAAGCTTTCTTT. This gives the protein CASSYPKYTLNTEAFF.

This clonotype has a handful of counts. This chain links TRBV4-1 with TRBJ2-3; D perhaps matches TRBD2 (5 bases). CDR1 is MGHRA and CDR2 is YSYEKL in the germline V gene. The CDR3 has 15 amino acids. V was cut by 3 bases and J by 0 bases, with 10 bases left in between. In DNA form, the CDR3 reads TGCGCCAGCAGCCAGATGGGAGTAAGCACAGATACGCAGTATTTT. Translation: CASSQMGVSTDTQYF.

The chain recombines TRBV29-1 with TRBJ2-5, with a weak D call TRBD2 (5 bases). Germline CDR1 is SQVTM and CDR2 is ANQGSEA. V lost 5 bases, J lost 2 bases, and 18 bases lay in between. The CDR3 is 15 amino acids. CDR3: CSVLEAGDEQETQYF. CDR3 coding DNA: TGCAGCGTTCTAGAGGCGGGCGATGAACAAGAGACCCAGTACTTC. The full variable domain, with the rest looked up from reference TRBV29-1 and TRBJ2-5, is SAVISQKPSRDICQRGTSLTIQCQVDSQVTMMFWYRQQPGQSLTLIATANQGSEATYESGFVIDKFPISRPNLTFSTLTVSNMSPEDSSIYLCSVLEAGDEQETQYFGPGTRLLVL.

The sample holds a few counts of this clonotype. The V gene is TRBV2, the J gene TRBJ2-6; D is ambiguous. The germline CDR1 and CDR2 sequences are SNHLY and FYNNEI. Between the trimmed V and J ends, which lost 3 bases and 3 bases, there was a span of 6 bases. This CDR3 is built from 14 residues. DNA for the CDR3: TGTGCCAGCAGTGATGCCTTTGGGGCCAACGTCCTGACTTTC. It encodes CASSDAFGANVLTF.

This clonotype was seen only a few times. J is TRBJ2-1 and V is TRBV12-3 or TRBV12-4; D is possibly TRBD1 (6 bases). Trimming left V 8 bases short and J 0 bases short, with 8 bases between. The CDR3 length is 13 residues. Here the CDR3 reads CASQGSSYNEQFF. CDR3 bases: TGTGCCAGCCAGGGGAGCTCCTACAATGAGCAGTTCTTC.

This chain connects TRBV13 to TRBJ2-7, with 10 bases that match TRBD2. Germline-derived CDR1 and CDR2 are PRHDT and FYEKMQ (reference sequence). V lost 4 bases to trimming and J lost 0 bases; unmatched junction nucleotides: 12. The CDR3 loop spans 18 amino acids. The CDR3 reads CASSSLPGTSENSYEQYF. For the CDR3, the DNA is TGTGCCAGCAGCTCCCTACCAGGGACTAGCGAAAACTCCTACGAGCAGTACTTC.

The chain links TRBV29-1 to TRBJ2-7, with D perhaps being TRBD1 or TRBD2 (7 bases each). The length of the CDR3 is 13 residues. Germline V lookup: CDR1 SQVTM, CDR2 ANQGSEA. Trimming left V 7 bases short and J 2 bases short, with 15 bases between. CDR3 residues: CSATTGTTYEQYF. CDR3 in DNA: TGCAGCGCCACGACAGGGACTACCTACGAGCAGTACTTC.

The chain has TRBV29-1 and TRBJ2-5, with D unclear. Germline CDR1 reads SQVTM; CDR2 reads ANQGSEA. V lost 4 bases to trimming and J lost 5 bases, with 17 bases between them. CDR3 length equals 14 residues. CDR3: CSVVTVSSWETQYF. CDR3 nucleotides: TGCAGCGTTGTTACAGTCTCCTCCTGGGAGACCCAGTACTTC.